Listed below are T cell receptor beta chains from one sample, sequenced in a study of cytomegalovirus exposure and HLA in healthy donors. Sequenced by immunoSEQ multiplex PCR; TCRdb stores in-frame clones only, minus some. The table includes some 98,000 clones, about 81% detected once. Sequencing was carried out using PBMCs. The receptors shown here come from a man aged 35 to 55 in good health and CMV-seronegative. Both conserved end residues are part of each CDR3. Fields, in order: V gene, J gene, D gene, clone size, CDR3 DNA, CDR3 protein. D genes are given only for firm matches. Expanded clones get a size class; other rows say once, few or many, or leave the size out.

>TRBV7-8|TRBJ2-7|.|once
TGTGCCAGCAGCTTCGGGAGTAAGAACTACGAGCAGTACTTC
CASSFGSKNYEQYF
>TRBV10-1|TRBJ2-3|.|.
TGCGCCAGCAGTGAGTCGCCAACAAACACAGATACGCAGTATTTT
CASSESPTNTDTQYF
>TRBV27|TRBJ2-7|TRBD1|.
TGTGCCAGCAGTCTTGGGACAGGGGGGGCCTACGAGCAGTACTTC
CASSLGTGGAYEQYF
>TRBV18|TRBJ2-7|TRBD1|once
TGTGCCAGCTCCCTACAGGGACAGGTCTCCTACGAGCAGTACTTC
CASSLQGQVSYEQYF
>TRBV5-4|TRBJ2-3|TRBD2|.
TGTGCCAGCAGCTTGAGTCCTAGCGGGGGGGCGGCAGATACGCAGTATTTT
CASSLSPSGGAADTQYF
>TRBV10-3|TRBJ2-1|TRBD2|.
TGTGCCATCCAAGTTAGCGGGGGGTTAGGGAATGAGCAGTTCTTC
CAIQVSGGLGNEQFF
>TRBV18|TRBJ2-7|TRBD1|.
TGTGCCAGCTCACCGACAGGGGGGAACAACGAGCAGTACTTC
CASSPTGGNNEQYF
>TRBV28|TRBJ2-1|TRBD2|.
TGTGCCAGCAGGGGAGGACTAGCGGGGGTCACTGAGCAGTTCTTC
CASRGGLAGVTEQFF
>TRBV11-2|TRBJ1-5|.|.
TGTGCCAGCAGCTTAGGAACAGGGCGGAATCAGCCCCAGCATTTT
CASSLGTGRNQPQHF
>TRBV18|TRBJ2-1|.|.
TGTGCCAGCTCTCTAAATCTCCAGGGCCTCGATGAGCAGTTCTTC
CASSLNLQGLDEQFF
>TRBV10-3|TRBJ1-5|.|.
TGTGCCATCAGTGCGCTCCGGGACATTGGAAATCAGCCCCAGCATTTT
CAISALRDIGNQPQHF
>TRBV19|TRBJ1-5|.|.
TGTGCCAGTAGTATAGAAGGGGCTGATCAGCCCCAGCATTTT
CASSIEGADQPQHF
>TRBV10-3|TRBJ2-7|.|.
TGTGCCATCAGTGAGTCACCGGCAGGTACAGACTACGAGCAGTACTTC
CAISESPAGTDYEQYF
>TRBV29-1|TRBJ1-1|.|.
TGCAGCGTTCGGCATACAGGCAACACTGAAGCTTTCTTT
CSVRHTGNTEAFF
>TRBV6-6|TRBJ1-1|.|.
TGTGCCAGCAGTCATCCGTCAGGGGTTCTGAACACTGAAGCTTTCTTT
CASSHPSGVLNTEAFF
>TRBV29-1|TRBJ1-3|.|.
TGCAGCGTTGGTGACAGCTCTGGAAACACCATATATTTT
CSVGDSSGNTIYF
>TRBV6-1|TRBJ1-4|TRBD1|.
TGTGCCAGCAGAGCACCCAGGGGGCAGAATGAAAAACTGTTTTTT
CASRAPRGQNEKLFF
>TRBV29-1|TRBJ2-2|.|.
TGCAGCGTGGAGGACACCGGGGAGCTGTTTTTT
CSVEDTGELFF
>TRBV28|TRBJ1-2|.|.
TGTGCCAGCACCCAGCAGGACTCCTATGGCTACACCTTC
CASTQQDSYGYTF
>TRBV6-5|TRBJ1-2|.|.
TGTGCCAGCAGTTACTCAGCGGGGTCTGAGAGCACCTTC
CASSYSAGSESTF
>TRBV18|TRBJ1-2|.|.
TGTGCCAGCTCGACAGGTCGGCGAGACTATGGCTACACCTTC
CASSTGRRDYGYTF
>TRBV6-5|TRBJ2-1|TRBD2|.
TGTGCCACCGGACTAGCGGGGGGGTTTGAGCAGTTCTTC
CATGLAGGFEQFF
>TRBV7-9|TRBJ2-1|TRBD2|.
TGTGCCAGCACCCAGACTAGCGGGGTTAGGAATGAGCAGTTCTTC
CASTQTSGVRNEQFF
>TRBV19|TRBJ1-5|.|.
TGTGCCAGTAGTATTACAGGGAATCAGCCCCAGCATTTT
CASSITGNQPQHF
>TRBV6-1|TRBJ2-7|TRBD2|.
TGTGCCAGCAGGAGGGGTCCGGGAGGGGAGCAGTACTTC
CASRRGPGGEQYF
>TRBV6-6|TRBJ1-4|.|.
TGTGCCAGCAGTTCGCAGACGACAGCTCTAAATGAAAAACTGTTTTTT
CASSSQTTALNEKLFF
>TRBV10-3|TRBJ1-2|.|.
TGTGCCATCAGTGAGTCCGCTAACTATGGCTACACCTTC
CAISESANYGYTF
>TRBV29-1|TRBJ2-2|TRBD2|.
TGCAGCGGTGGGACTAGCGGGTTTGTCGGGGAGCTGTTTTTT
CSGGTSGFVGELFF
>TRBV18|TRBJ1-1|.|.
TGTGCCAGCTCACCACTAGACACTGAAGCTTTCTTT
CASSPLDTEAFF
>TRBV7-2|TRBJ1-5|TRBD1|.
TGTGCCAGCGGTGACGTAGGGGGCACCCCCAATCAGCCCCAGCATTTT
CASGDVGGTPNQPQHF
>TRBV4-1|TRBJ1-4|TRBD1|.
TGCGCCAGCAGCCACCTAACAGGGGGCATAAATGAAAAACTGTTTTTT
CASSHLTGGINEKLFF
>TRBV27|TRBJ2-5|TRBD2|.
TGTGCCAGCAGCGTTAGCGGGGGCCACCAAGATACCCAGTACTTC
CASSVSGGHQDTQYF
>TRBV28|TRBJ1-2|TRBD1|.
TGTGCCAGCAGTCTATCCCTGGGACAGGGAAGATATGGCTACACCTTC
CASSLSLGQGRYGYTF
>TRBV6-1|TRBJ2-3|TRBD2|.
TGTGCCAGCAGTGAAACCCCGGGGGGGAGCACAGATACGCAGTATTTT
CASSETPGGSTDTQYF
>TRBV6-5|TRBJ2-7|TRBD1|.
TGTGCCAGCAGTCGGACAGGGGATAGCTACGAGCAGTACTTC
CASSRTGDSYEQYF
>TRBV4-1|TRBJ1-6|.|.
TGCGCCAGCAGCCAAGAAGGGGGTGCACCCCTCCACTTT
CASSQEGGAPLHF
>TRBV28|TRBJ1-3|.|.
TGTGCCAGCAGTTTAAGCGGACTTAACTCTGGAAACACCATATATTTT
CASSLSGLNSGNTIYF
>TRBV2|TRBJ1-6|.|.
TGTGCCAGCAGTTTGTCCGATAATTCACCCCTCCACTTT
CASSLSDNSPLHF
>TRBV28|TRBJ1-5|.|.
TGTGCCAGCAGTTTATTTCGGGATAGCAATCAGCCCCAGCATTTT
CASSLFRDSNQPQHF
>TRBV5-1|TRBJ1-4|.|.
TGCGCCAGCAGCTTACAACCACCCCGGGGAACTAATGAAAAACTGTTTTTT
CASSLQPPRGTNEKLFF
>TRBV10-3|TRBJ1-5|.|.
TGTGCCATCAGTGGCGCGGCGGGGGGTACTCAGCCCCAGCATTTT
CAISGAAGGTQPQHF
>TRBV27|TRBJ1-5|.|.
TGTGCCAGCAGTTTCCGCAGGGTCCATCAGCCCCAGCATTTT
CASSFRRVHQPQHF
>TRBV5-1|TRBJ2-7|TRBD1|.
TGCGCCAGCAGCTTGGGAGGGACAGTGGGGTCCCACTACGAGCAGTACTTC
CASSLGGTVGSHYEQYF
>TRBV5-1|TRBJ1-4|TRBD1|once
TGCGCCAGCAGCACGGGACAGGGTAATAATGAAAAACTGTTTTTT
CASSTGQGNNEKLFF
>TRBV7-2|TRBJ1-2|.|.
TGTGCCAGCAGCTTGGACAGAAGCTATGGCTACACCTTC
CASSLDRSYGYTF
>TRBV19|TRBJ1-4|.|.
TGTGCCAGTAGACCCCAGGGAAACCTTAATGAAAAACTGTTTTTT
CASRPQGNLNEKLFF
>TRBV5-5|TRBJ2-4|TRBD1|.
TGTGCCAGCACCCTGACAGGGGTGGAAAACATTCAGTACTTC
CASTLTGVENIQYF
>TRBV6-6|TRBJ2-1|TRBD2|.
TGTGCCAGCAGACCCGGGAGGGGGGGAAATGAGCAGTTCTTC
CASRPGRGGNEQFF
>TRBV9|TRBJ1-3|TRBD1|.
TGTGCCAGCAGCGGGACAGGGTTAAACTCTGGAAACACCATATATTTT
CASSGTGLNSGNTIYF
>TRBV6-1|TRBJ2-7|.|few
TGTGCCAGCAGTGAAGAGAGGTTAGCCTACTACGAGCAGTACTTC
CASSEERLAYYEQYF
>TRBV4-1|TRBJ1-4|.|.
TGCGCCAGCAGCCACCGACGGGAACCACTGTTTTTT
CASSHRREPLFF